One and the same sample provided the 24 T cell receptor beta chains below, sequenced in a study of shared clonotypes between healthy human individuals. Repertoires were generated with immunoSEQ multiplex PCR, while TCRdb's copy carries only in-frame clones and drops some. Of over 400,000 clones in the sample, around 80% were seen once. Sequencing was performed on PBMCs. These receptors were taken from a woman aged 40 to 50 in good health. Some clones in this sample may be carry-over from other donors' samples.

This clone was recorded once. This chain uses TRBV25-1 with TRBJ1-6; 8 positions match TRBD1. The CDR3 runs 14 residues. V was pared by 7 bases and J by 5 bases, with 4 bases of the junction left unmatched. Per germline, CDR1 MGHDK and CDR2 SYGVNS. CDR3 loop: CASTGGRNNSPLHF. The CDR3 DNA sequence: TGTGCCAGCACAGGGGGCAGGAATAATTCACCCCTCCACTTT.

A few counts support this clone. CDR3: CSVGSRQSEAEAFF. The CDR3 DNA reads TGCAGCGTCGGATCCCGGCAGTCGGAGGCTGAAGCTTTCTTT. This chain links TRBV29-1 with TRBJ1-1; D not resolved. Trimming took off 6 bases at V and 6 bases at J, with 20 bases between the two ends. The germline CDR1 and CDR2 sequences are SQVTM and ANQGSEA. CDR3 size: 14 residues. The full variable domain, completed using reference TRBV29-1 and TRBJ1-1, is SAVISQKPSRDICQRGTSLTIQCQVDSQVTMMFWYRQQPGQSLTLIATANQGSEATYESGFVIDKFPISRPNLTFSTLTVSNMSPEDSSIYLCSVGSRQSEAEAFFGQGTRLTVV.

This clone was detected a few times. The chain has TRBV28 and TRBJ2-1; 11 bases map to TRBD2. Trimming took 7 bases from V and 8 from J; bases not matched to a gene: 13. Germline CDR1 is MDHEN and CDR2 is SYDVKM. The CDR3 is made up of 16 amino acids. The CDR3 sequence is CASTLTSGNTLHEQFF. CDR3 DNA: TGTGCCAGCACCCTGACTAGCGGGAATACGTTGCATGAGCAGTTCTTC.

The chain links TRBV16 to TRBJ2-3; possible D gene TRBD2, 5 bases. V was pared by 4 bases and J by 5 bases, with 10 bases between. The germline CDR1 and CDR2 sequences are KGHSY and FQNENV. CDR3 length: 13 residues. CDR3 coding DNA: TGTGCCAGCAGCCCGGGGAGAATAGATACGCAGTATTTT. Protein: CASSPGRIDTQYF.

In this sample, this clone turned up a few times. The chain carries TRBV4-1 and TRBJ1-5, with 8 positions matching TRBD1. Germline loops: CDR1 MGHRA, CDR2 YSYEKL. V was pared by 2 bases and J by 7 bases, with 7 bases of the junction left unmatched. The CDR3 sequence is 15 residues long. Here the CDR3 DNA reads TGCGCCAGCAGCCAACAGGGGGCCAGGCAACAGCCCCAGCATTTT. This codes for CASSQQGARQQPQHF.

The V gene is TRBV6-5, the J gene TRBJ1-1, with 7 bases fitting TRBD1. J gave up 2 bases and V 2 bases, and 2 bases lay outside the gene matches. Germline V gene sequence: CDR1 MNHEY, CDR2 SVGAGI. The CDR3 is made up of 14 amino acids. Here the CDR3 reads CASSYQGGNTEAFF. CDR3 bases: TGTGCCAGCAGTTACCAGGGGGGAAACACTGAAGCTTTCTTT.

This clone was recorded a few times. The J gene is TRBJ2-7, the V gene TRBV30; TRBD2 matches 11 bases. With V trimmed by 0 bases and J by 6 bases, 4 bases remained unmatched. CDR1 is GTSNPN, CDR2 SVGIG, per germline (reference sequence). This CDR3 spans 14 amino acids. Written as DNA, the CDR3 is TGTGCCTGGAGTGTACTAGCGGGAGCCGGCGAGCAGTACTTC. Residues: CAWSVLAGAGEQYF.

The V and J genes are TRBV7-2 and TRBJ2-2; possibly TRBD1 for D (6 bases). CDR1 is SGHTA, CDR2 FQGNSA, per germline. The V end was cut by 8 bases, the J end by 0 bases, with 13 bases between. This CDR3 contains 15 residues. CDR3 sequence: CASARAGANTGELFF. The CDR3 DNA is TGTGCCAGCGCGAGAGCAGGGGCGAACACCGGGGAGCTGTTTTTT.

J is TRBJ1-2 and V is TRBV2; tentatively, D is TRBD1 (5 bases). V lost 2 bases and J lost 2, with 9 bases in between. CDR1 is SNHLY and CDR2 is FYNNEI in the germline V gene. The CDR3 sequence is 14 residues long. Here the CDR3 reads CASSEQGSNYGYTF. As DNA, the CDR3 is TGTGCCAGCAGTGAACAGGGAAGCAACTATGGCTACACCTTC.

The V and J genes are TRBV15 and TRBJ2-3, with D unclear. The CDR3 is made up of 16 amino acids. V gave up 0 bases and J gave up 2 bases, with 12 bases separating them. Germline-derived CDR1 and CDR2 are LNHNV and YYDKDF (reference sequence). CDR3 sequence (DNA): TGTGCCACCAGCAGAGAAATCCCGCCCTACACAGATACGCAGTATTTT. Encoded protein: CATSREIPPYTDTQYF.

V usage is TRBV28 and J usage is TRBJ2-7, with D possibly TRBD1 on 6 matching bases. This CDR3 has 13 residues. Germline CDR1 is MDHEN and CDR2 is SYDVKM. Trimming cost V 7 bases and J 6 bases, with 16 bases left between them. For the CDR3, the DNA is TGTGCCAGCAATGTTCAGGGGTATGGCGAGCAGTACTTC. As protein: CASNVQGYGEQYF.

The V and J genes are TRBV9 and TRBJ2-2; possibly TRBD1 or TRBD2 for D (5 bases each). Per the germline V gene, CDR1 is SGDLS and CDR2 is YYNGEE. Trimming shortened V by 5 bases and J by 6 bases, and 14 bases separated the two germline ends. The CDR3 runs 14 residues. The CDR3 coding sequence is TGTGCCAGCAGTACCCAAGGGGACGCCGGGGAGCTGTTTTTT. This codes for CASSTQGDAGELFF.

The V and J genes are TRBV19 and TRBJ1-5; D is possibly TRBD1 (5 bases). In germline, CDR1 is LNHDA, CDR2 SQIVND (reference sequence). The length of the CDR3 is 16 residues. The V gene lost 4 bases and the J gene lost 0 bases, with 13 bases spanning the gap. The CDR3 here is CASSTGTGVSNQPQHF. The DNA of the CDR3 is TGTGCCAGTAGTACTGGGACCGGGGTTAGCAATCAGCCCCAGCATTTT.

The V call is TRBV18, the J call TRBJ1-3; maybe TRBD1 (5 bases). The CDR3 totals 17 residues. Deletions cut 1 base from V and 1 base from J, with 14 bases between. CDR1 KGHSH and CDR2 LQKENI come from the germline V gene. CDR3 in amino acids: CASSPRKDSGSGNTIYF. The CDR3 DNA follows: TGTGCCAGCTCACCACGGAAAGACAGTGGGTCTGGAAACACCATATATTTT.

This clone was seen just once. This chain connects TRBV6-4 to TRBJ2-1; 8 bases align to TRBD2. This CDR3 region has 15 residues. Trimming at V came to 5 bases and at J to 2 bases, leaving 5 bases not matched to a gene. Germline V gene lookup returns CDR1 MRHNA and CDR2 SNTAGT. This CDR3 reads CASSPAGGPYNEQFF. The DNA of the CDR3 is TGTGCCAGCAGTCCGGCGGGAGGACCCTACAATGAGCAGTTCTTC.

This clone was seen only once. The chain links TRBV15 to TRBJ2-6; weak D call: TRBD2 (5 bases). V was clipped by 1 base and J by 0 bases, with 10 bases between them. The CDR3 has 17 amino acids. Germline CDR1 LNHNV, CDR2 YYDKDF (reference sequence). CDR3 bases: TGTGCCACCAGCAGAGGAAGAGGGATCTCTGGGGCCAACGTCCTGACTTTC. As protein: CATSRGRGISGANVLTF. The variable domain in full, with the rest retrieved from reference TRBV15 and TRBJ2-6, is DAMVIQNPRYQVTQFGKPVTLSCSQTLNHNVMYWYQQKSSQAPKLLFHYYDKDFNNEADTPDNFQSRRPNTSFCFLDIRSPGLGDTAMYLCATSRGRGISGANVLTFGAGSRLTVL.

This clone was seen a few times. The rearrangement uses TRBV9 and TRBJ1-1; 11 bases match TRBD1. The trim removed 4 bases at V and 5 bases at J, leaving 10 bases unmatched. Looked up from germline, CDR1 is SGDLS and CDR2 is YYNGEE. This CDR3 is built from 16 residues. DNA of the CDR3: TGTGCCAGCAGCTCGGACAGGGGGCGGGTGAGGACTGAAGCTTTCTTT. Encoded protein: CASSSDRGRVRTEAFF.

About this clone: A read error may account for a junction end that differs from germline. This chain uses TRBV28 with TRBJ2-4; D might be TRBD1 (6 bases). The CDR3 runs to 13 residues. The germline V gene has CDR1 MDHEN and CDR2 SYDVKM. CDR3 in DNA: TGTGCCAGCAGTTTGTCGACCGGGACACGGGGTGACTTC. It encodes CASSLSTGTRGDF.

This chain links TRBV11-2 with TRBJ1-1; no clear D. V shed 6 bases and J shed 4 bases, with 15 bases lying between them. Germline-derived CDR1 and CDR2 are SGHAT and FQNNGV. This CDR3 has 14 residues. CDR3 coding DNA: TGTGCCAGCAGACCCCGGACCGGGGTCACTGAAGCTTTCTTT. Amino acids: CASRPRTGVTEAFF.

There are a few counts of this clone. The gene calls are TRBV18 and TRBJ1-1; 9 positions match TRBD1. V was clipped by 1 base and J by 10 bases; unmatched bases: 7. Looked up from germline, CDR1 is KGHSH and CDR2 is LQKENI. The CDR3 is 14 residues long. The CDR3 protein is CASSPQWDRVLAFF. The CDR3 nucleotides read TGTGCCAGCTCACCACAATGGGACAGGGTTTTAGCTTTCTTT.

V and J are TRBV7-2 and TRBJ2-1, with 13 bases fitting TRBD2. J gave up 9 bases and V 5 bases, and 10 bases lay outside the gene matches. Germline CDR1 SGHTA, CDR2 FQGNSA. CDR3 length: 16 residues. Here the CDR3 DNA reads TGTGCCAGCAGCGAGAAACTAGCGGGAGGGCTGGGTGAGCAGTTCTTC. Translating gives CASSEKLAGGLGEQFF. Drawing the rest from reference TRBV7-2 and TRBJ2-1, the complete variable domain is GAGVSQSPSNKVTEKGKDVELRCDPISGHTALYWYRQSLGQGLEFLIYFQGNSAPDKSGLPSDRFSAERTGGSVSTLTIQRTQQEDSAVYLCASSEKLAGGLGEQFFGPGTRLTVL.

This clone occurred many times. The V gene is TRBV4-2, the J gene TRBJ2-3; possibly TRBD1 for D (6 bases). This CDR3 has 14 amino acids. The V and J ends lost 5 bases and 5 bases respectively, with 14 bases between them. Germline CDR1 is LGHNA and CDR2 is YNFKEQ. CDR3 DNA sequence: TGTGCCAGCAGCAGACCCCTAGGGGGAGATACGCAGTATTTT. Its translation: CASSRPLGGDTQYF.

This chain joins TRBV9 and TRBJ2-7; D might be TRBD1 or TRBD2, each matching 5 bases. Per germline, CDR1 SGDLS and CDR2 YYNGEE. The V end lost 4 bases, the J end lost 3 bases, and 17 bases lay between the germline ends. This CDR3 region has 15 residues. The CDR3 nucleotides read TGTGCCAGCAGCTTTTCGTCGGTGAGGGGCTACGAGCAGTACTTC. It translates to CASSFSSVRGYEQYF.

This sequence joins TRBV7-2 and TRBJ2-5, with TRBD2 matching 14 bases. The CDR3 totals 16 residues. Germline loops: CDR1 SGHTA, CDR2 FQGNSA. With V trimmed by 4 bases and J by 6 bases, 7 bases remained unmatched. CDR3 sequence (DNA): TGTGCCAGCAGCTCCGCCGGGACTAGCGGGAGTAAGACCCAGTACTTC. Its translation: CASSSAGTSGSKTQYF.